This T cell receptor (beta chain) was documented in a study of blood T cell repertoires in COVID-19 (dated by TCRdb to about 2020). Notes on the research overall: Samples covering the acute and convalescent phases of COVID-19 were provided by collaborators in the United States, Italy and Spain. The prospective study material was composed of cDNA or gDNA derived from T cells, B-cell-depleted T cells, or PBMCs. Deeply sampled blood TCRbeta repertoires from subjects exposed to, actively infected with, or recovered from COVID-19 were included in the dataset. The repertoires were made available in a free public database intended to serve as a resource for research on the immune response to SARS-CoV-2. Samples were obtained from the ongoing ImmuneRACE study (first 160 participants) and from 1,000 to 1,500 subjects provided by 6 global collaborators. Sample metadata almost always included a de-identified subject ID, COVID-19 status, age in years and sex. Where HLA class I and class II types were available, the types were taken from metadata supplied by the sample provider, not from assay-based typing.

CDR1 and CDR2, per the germline V gene (reference sequence), are LGHDT and YNNKEL. The CDR3, from cysteine to phenylalanine, totals 13 residues. The entry retains the CDR3 DNA only, 39 bases that are in frame from base 1. V drops 4 bases and J drops 8 bases, leaving 14 bases in between. The immunoSEQ Assay, a bias-controlled multiplex PCR, was used to amplify TCRbeta CDR3 regions from genomic DNA. Regarding the original processing steps: Nucleated cell counts per sample were estimated from amplification of reference gene primers within the assay. To quantify the absolute abundance of each unique TCRbeta CDR3 rearrangement, sequence reads were collapsed and filtered. For each sample, productive Simpson clonality was calculated as the square root of Simpson's diversity index over productive rearrangements. The source is immuneACCESS, and TCRdb retained only in-frame sequences with V and J called. Part of the clones is not carried over; for the studies checked, unresolved V genes explain less than half of this, and the remainder is unexplained. V and J calls and clone size are those listed in that table; D and trimming were worked out from the DNA. This sample is represented by about 270,000 clones; approximately 90% of them were singletons. The ten largest clones represent less than 3% of the sample.

The investigation overall reported the following: How much clinical and demographic metadata was included differed by source and by participant, and the metadata was provided uncurated.

Participants in the prospective study were aged roughly 18 to 89 years, lived in over 20 United States geographic areas, and enrolled through a virtual design. To assign participants to cohorts, the prospective study relied on clinical history that participants themselves reported in a screening survey and a study questionnaire. ImmuneRACE Cohort 3 recovered participants were defined by two consecutive negative NP/OP PCR tests, healthcare professional clearance, or symptom resolution. In the prospective study, whole blood, serum and a nasopharyngeal or oropharyngeal swab were collected from each participant by mobile phlebotomists. Additional blood draws and questionnaires over an approximately 2-month period could optionally be provided by prospective study participants. Before DNA extraction, prospective study blood samples were shipped either frozen or at room temperature. This clone was recorded a few times. It lacks a known antigen. The sample holds no much larger clone one base away, and base qualities are not on file.

This receptor was identified in a woman between 50 and 59 years old who had recovered from COVID-19. Here the chain combines TRBV3-1 (or the pseudogene TRBV3-2) and TRBJ1-2; the D region possibly corresponds to TRBD1 (5 bases align). Specimen: PBMCs or T cells enriched from blood (not recorded which). In nucleotide form, the sequence is TGTGCCAGCAGCCCGCGGAAGGGGCCCGGCTACACCTTC. It encodes CASSPRKGPGYTF.